Each of the 22 T cell receptor beta chains below was sequenced from the same sample in a study of cytomegalovirus exposure and HLA in healthy donors (TCRdb year 2017). Library preparation was by the immunoSEQ multiplex PCR assay. For the multiplex PCR, a mixture combining 60 forward primers for TCR Vbeta segments and 13 reverse primers for TCR Jbeta segments was used. TCRdb took this table from immuneACCESS and kept in-frame rearrangements with V and J called. Such tables lack part of the clones; where checked against another copy, unresolved V genes explain under half of the gap, and the rest is unexplained. The sample profile shows 80,000 to 100,000 clones; 69% of them were found once. 1.2% of the sample belongs to the ten largest clones. Sequencing used PBMCs. Receptors originate from a female donor in good health and CMV-seronegative.

The chain joins TRBV10-3 to TRBJ1-5; D may be TRBD1 (5 bases). CDR3 length: 14 residues. Trimming removed 0 bases at V and 4 bases at J, with 7 bases between. Germline CDR1 reads ENHRY; CDR2 reads SYGVKD. This CDR3 reads CAISESAGNQPQHF. The CDR3 coding sequence is TGTGCCATCAGTGAGTCGGCAGGGAATCAGCCCCAGCATTTT.

The chain uses TRBV7-6 and TRBJ2-5, with D possibly being TRBD2 (6 bases). Trimming took off 6 bases at V and 5 bases at J, with 16 bases between the two ends. The CDR3 length is 14 residues. Germline CDR1 reads SGHVS; CDR2 reads FNYEAQ. The CDR3 loop reads CASSPRRAGETQYF. For the CDR3, the DNA is TGTGCCAGCAGTCCGAGGAGGGCCGGGGAGACCCAGTACTTC.

The chain couples TRBV27 to TRBJ2-5, with D maybe TRBD2 (6 bases). This CDR3 region has 14 residues. Germline assignment: CDR1 MNHEY and CDR2 SMNVEV (reference sequence). V lost 4 bases to trimming and J lost 4 bases, with 13 bases between them. The CDR3: CASSSFLGGETQYF. CDR3 DNA: TGTGCCAGCAGTTCGTTTTTGGGGGGAGAGACCCAGTACTTC.

The genes are TRBV19 and TRBJ1-2, with D maybe TRBD1 (6 bases). Germline CDR1 reads LNHDA; CDR2 reads SQIVND (reference sequence). V dropped 7 bases and J dropped 4 bases, with 19 bases sitting between them. This CDR3 has 15 amino acids. CDR3 amino acids: CASKAGQSLFYGYTF. CDR3 DNA: TGTGCCAGTAAGGCTGGACAGTCACTCTTCTATGGCTACACCTTC.

J is TRBJ2-3 and V is TRBV27; perhaps TRBD2 as D (6 bases). Germline V CDR1 and CDR2: MNHEY, SMNVEV (reference sequence). Trimming cost V 6 bases and J 2 bases, with 15 bases left between them. The CDR3 runs to 15 residues. The CDR3 DNA reads TGTGCCAGCAGCCCCTGGAGGGCCCACACAGATACGCAGTATTTT. Its protein product is CASSPWRAHTDTQYF.

The genes are TRBV4-2 and TRBJ1-2, with 7 bases aligning to TRBD1. The V gene's germline CDR1 is LGHNA and CDR2 YNFKEQ. This CDR3 has 16 residues. V trimming: 3 bases; J trimming: 4 bases; junction bases outside the gene matches: 11. The CDR3 bases are TGTGCCAGCAGCCACGGAAGACAGGGAAAATTCTATGGCTACACCTTC. It is translated as CASSHGRQGKFYGYTF.

This clone has only a few counts. This specimen includes other DNA sequences encoding the same CDR3. This sequence joins TRBV7-9 and TRBJ1-1, with 10 nucleotides matching TRBD1. The CDR3 is 13 residues long. The V and J ends lost 6 bases and 4 bases, in that order; junction bases with no gene match: 2. Germline V lookup: CDR1 SEHNR, CDR2 FQNEAQ (reference sequence). The CDR3 region is CASRRTGGTEAFF. CDR3 bases: TGTGCCAGCAGACGGACAGGGGGCACTGAAGCTTTCTTT.

This clone was counted between two and nine times. V is TRBV4-1 and J is TRBJ1-5, with unresolved D. The CDR3 is 14 residues long. V shed 0 bases and J shed 9 bases, with 12 bases lying between them. Germline V gene data show CDR1 as MGHRA and CDR2 as YSYEKL. The CDR3 sequence: CASSQDGRSRPQHF. The CDR3 coding sequence is TGCGCCAGCAGCCAAGATGGGAGGTCGAGGCCCCAGCATTTT.

With respect to this clone: The sample has other DNA sequences that encode this CDR3 too. V gene TRBV7-9 combines with J gene TRBJ2-3, with D possibly matching TRBD2 (6 bases). The V end was cut by 1 base, the J end by 4 bases, with 9 bases between. This CDR3 is 14 amino acids long. Germline V gives CDR1 SEHNR, CDR2 FQNEAQ (reference sequence). The CDR3: CASSLGLGADTQYF. CDR3 nucleotides: TGTGCCAGCAGCTTAGGACTAGGAGCAGATACGCAGTATTTT.

This chain links TRBV5-4 with TRBJ2-1, with D possibly matching TRBD2 (6 bases). The CDR3 length is 16 residues. The V end lost 2 bases, the J end lost 1 base, and 13 bases lay between the germline ends. In germline, CDR1 is SGHNT, CDR2 YYREEE (reference sequence). In DNA form, the CDR3 reads TGTGCCAGCAGCTTTTCCTTGGGAGGTTCCTACAATGAGCAGTTCTTC. This encodes CASSFSLGGSYNEQFF.

V usage is TRBV18 and J usage is TRBJ1-2, with D possibly TRBD1 on 6 matching bases. Per the germline V gene, CDR1 is KGHSH and CDR2 is LQKENI. The ends were cut back, 2 bases at V and 4 bases at J, with 8 bases in the middle. This CDR3 is 13 amino acids long. CDR3 protein: CASSPGTPYGYTF. Here the CDR3 DNA reads TGTGCCAGCTCACCAGGGACACCCTATGGCTACACCTTC.

J is TRBJ2-7 and V is TRBV6-1, with D possibly TRBD1 on 5 matching bases. Trimming shortened V by 6 bases and J by 0 bases, and 6 bases separated the two germline ends. The CDR3 is 12 residues long. CDR1 and CDR2 from the germline V gene are MNHNS and SASEGT. The CDR3 reads CASRGDSYEQYF. CDR3 sequence (DNA): TGTGCCAGCAGAGGGGACTCCTACGAGCAGTACTTC.

The chain employs TRBV4-2 and TRBJ2-3, with 7 bases matching TRBD2. This CDR3 spans 18 amino acids. V was pared by 0 bases and J by 3 bases, with 12 bases of the junction left unmatched. Germline V gives CDR1 LGHNA, CDR2 YNFKEQ. The CDR3 reads CASSQEGRAGTGTDTQYF. For the CDR3, the DNA is TGTGCCAGCAGCCAAGAAGGTCGAGCGGGAACGGGTACAGATACGCAGTATTTT.

The V call is TRBV6-5, the J call TRBJ1-1; D is unclear. V shed 8 bases and J shed 4 bases, with 8 bases lying between them. The CDR3 contains 11 residues. Per the germline V gene, CDR1 is MNHEY and CDR2 is SVGAGI. The CDR3 loop reads CASVTGTEAFF. The CDR3 region has the DNA TGTGCCAGCGTGACGGGCACTGAAGCTTTCTTT.

This clone was detected only a few times. The chain carries TRBV19 and TRBJ2-1, with 8 nucleotides matching TRBD2. This CDR3 has 16 residues. V trimming: 4 bases; J trimming: 3 bases; junction bases outside the gene matches: 8. From germline, CDR1 is LNHDA and CDR2 SQIVND (reference sequence). The CDR3 DNA is TGTGCCAGTAGTACTTCCGGGACTAGTCTCTACAATGAGCAGTTCTTC. Amino acid sequence: CASSTSGTSLYNEQFF.

This clone was picked up a small number of times. This chain connects TRBV11-3 to TRBJ1-6; 10 bases are a match to TRBD1. The germline CDR1 and CDR2 sequences are SGHNT and YENEEA. This CDR3 comprises 15 residues. Trimming at V came to 4 bases and at J to 9 bases, leaving 6 bases not matched to a gene. This CDR3 is CASSSRTGGTSPLHF. The CDR3 bases are TGTGCCAGCAGCTCCCGGACAGGGGGAACTTCACCCCTCCACTTT.

The chain has TRBV7-9 and TRBJ2-1; 10 bases line up with TRBD2. Trimming at V came to 6 bases and at J to 6 bases, leaving 11 bases not matched to a gene. The CDR3 spans 16 residues. CDR1 is SEHNR, CDR2 FQNEAQ, per germline (reference sequence). The CDR3 loop is CASSIGLAGAVNEQFF. The DNA of the CDR3 is TGTGCCAGCAGTATCGGTCTAGCGGGAGCCGTCAATGAGCAGTTCTTC. The whole variable domain, remainder taken from reference TRBV7-9 and TRBJ2-1, is DTGVSQNPRHKITKRGQNVTFRCDPISEHNRLYWYRQTLGQGPEFLTYFQNEAQLEKSRLLSDRFSAERPKGSFSTLEIQRTEQGDSAMYLCASSIGLAGAVNEQFFGPGTRLTVL.

This clone has only a few counts. The rearrangement uses TRBV2 and TRBJ1-5; 7 nucleotides line up with TRBD1. The CDR3 consists of 14 residues. Germline values: CDR1 SNHLY, CDR2 FYNNEI. The J segment lost 3 bases and the V segment lost 5 bases, leaving 4 bases of the junction unmatched. In DNA form, the CDR3 reads TGTGCCAGCAGTAGGACAGGTTACAATCAGCCCCAGCATTTT. Its translation is CASSRTGYNQPQHF.

The chain uses TRBV7-9 and TRBJ2-7, with TRBD1 matching 7 bases. There are 16 residues in the CDR3. Germline V gene sequence: CDR1 SEHNR, CDR2 FQNEAQ (reference sequence). J lost 2 bases, V lost 0 bases, and 7 bases had no gene match. CDR3 loop: CASSLARDRDPYEQYF. CDR3 in DNA: TGTGCCAGCAGCTTAGCGAGAGACAGGGACCCCTACGAGCAGTACTTC.

This clone occurred a few times. This sequence joins TRBV28 and TRBJ2-3; the D gene is possibly TRBD2 (6 bases). Trimming stripped 4 bases from V and 1 base from J, with 12 bases between. CDR1 and CDR2 (germline): MDHEN, SYDVKM. The CDR3 runs to 15 residues. CDR3 bases: TGTGCCAGCAGTTCTGTCGGCGGGGGCACAGATACGCAGTATTTT. Translation: CASSSVGGGTDTQYF.

CDR3 sequence reads: CASSETGYVGNYGYTF. In nucleotides, the CDR3 is TGTGCCAGCAGTGAAACAGGCTACGTGGGGAACTATGGCTACACCTTC. The chain combines TRBV6-1 with TRBJ1-2; possible D gene TRBD1, 5 bases. The CDR3 sequence is 16 residues long. Germline CDR1 reads MNHNS; CDR2 reads SASEGT. The V and J ends lost 2 bases and 2 bases respectively, with 15 bases between them.

Concerning this clone: Other DNA variants within this sample encode the same CDR3. V is TRBV19 and J is TRBJ2-7; tentatively, D is TRBD1 (7 bases). Germline V gene data show CDR1 as LNHDA and CDR2 as SQIVND (reference sequence). This CDR3 is built from 14 residues. V lost 5 bases and J lost 3, with 14 bases in between. The DNA of the CDR3 is TGTGCCAGTAGTCCTAGACAGGGAGGCTACGAGCAGTACTTC. Translation gives CASSPRQGGYEQYF.